These 23 T cell receptor beta chains were all obtained from the same sample, sequenced in a study of tumor-infiltrating lymphocytes in primary liver carcinoma. Researchers drew blood RNA from unsorted whole blood and extracted germline DNA as well. Starting from 500 ng of total RNA, TCR beta cDNA was produced with a primer in the constant region. What produced the TCR beta libraries was three nested multiplex PCR rounds using slightly modified ARM-PCR. The first two PCR rounds used TRBV1-TRBV30 primers with a Cbeta primer, 9 to 10 cycles each. One entry per CDR3 protein results from TCRdb running MiXCR on the multiplex PCR reads. The sample consists of around 170,000 distinct CDR3 sequences, about 60% of them appearing once. The sample was peripheral blood. The receptors come from a man in his forties or fifties with primary liver carcinoma and hepatitis B virus infection.

The chain is built from TRBV12-3 or TRBV12-4 and TRBJ2-7; D perhaps matches TRBD1 (6 bases). The V end lost 5 bases, the J end lost 1 base, and 9 bases lay between the germline ends. The CDR3 has 13 residues. DNA of the CDR3: TGTGCCAGCAGTACAGGACAGTCCTACGAGCAGTACTTC. Its protein is CASSTGQSYEQYF.

V usage is TRBV12-3 or TRBV12-4 and J usage is TRBJ2-1, with a tentative D call TRBD2 (6 bases). The CDR3 runs to 15 residues. Trimming left V 7 bases short and J 3 bases short, with 16 bases between. DNA for the CDR3: TGTGCCAGCAAAGTGGGCCGGAGGGGCTACAATGAGCAGTTCTTC. Translation: CASKVGRRGYNEQFF.

This clonotype has only a few counts. J is TRBJ2-7 and V is TRBV7-9; 7 bases are shared with TRBD2. The length of the CDR3 is 16 residues. The ends lost 5 bases at V and 7 bases at J; junction bases unmatched: 17. Germline-derived CDR1 and CDR2 are SEHNR and FQNEAQ (reference sequence). CDR3 in DNA: TGTGCCAGCAGCCCTAGCTCAGGGCGGGAGTCGGGGGAGCAGTACTTC. Translating gives CASSPSSGRESGEQYF.

The rearrangement uses TRBV29-1 and TRBJ1-5; weak D call: TRBD1 (5 bases). Trimming pared 4 bases from V and 4 bases from J, leaving 14 bases between. From germline, CDR1 is SQVTM and CDR2 ANQGSEA. CDR3 length equals 14 residues. The chain's CDR3 is CSVVTSGRNQPQHF. CDR3 sequence (DNA): TGCAGCGTTGTCACGTCAGGGCGGAATCAGCCCCAGCATTTT.

The table lists this clonotype with a few counts. This rearrangement joins TRBV6-1 to TRBJ1-4; 9 nucleotides line up with TRBD1. V shed 5 bases and J 8 bases; nucleotides not matched to a gene: 15. The CDR3 covers 17 residues. Germline loops: CDR1 MNHNS, CDR2 SASEGT. The CDR3, as DNA: TGTGCCAGCAGTAGATATATTCCGGGACAGGGTCGAGAAAAACTGTTTTTT. It specifies CASSRYIPGQGREKLFF.

With respect to this clonotype: The CDR3 does not end in the conserved phenylalanine or tryptophan, so this is likely a read error. Because the CDR3's place on the DNA is in doubt, the DNA is left out and the CDR3 is given as listed by TCRdb. The V call is TRBV11-2, the J call TRBJ1-1; the table's D call, TRBD1, has no DNA check behind it. Inclusive of both ends, the CDR3 amounts to 15 amino acids. CDR1 and CDR2 (germline): SGHAT, FQNNGV. CDR3 sequence: CASSPWGTGGFEALS.

This clonotype was observed a handful of times. This chain connects TRBV12-3 or TRBV12-4 to TRBJ1-2, with D uncertain. V lost 6 bases and J lost 8, with 19 bases in between. This CDR3 is built from 14 residues. The CDR3 DNA is TGTGCCAGCAGCCCCGGGCCAACCCGAGGGGGCTACACCTTC. Translation gives CASSPGPTRGGYTF.

This clonotype was detected ten times or more. One end of the junction does not line up with germline, which may come from a read error. V usage is TRBV11-2 and J usage is TRBJ2-1; 8 bases match TRBD2. Germline V gene lookup returns CDR1 SGHAT and CDR2 FQNNGV. CDR3 size: 14 residues. In nucleotides, the CDR3 is TGTGCCAGCAGCTTACGCCCCGAGCGGGGGACCACGCACTTC. Its translation is CASSLRPERGTTHF.

The DNA for the CDR3 is TGTGCCAGCAGCTTAGAGGGACAGGGGGACGAGACCCAGTACTTC. It encodes CASSLEGQGDETQYF. V and J are TRBV7-9 and TRBJ2-5, with TRBD1 identical over 11 bases. Germline V lookup: CDR1 SEHNR, CDR2 FQNEAQ (reference sequence). The CDR3 sequence is 15 residues long. V lost 1 base, J lost 5 bases, and 3 bases stayed unmatched.

This clonotype was counted a few times. The genes are TRBV29-1 and TRBJ2-1; TRBD2 agrees at 8 bases. With 3 bases clipped from V and 4 bases from J, the junction kept 8 bases outside the gene matches. There are 15 residues in the CDR3. Germline lookup yields CDR1 SQVTM and CDR2 ANQGSEA. The CDR3 nucleotides are TGCAGCGTTGATACGGAAGCGGGAGTTTACAATGAGCAGTTCTTC. This translates into CSVDTEAGVYNEQFF.

V is TRBV6-5 and J is TRBJ1-2; TRBD1 matches 9 bases. CDR1 is MNHEY and CDR2 is SVGAGI in the germline V gene. The V gene end was trimmed by 4 bases and the J gene end by 3 bases; junction bases not matched to a gene: 6. The CDR3 covers 15 residues. This CDR3 reads CASSSPGQGDYGYTF. CDR3 in DNA: TGTGCCAGCAGTTCCCCGGGACAGGGAGACTATGGCTACACCTTC.

The sample holds many counts of this clonotype. The chain employs TRBV11-2 and TRBJ2-2; the D gene is possibly TRBD2 (5 bases). Between the trimmed V and J ends, which lost 6 bases and 1 base, there was a span of 12 bases. The CDR3 has 15 residues. Germline lookup yields CDR1 SGHAT and CDR2 FQNNGV. The CDR3 region is CASSPGILNTGELFF. The CDR3 bases are TGTGCCAGCAGTCCCGGGATCCTGAACACCGGGGAGCTGTTTTTT.

V is TRBV6-5 and J is TRBJ1-2; D remains ambiguous. V was pared by 0 bases and J by 8 bases, with 16 bases between. This CDR3 has 15 amino acids. CDR1 MNHEY and CDR2 SVGAGI come from the germline V gene. CDR3 DNA: TGTGCCAGCAGTTACTCGCCCAAAAAGTTCCAAGGCTACACCTTC. It encodes CASSYSPKKFQGYTF.

A few counts support this clonotype. The genes are TRBV28 and TRBJ2-1; TRBD1 aligns across 7 bases. Per the germline V gene, CDR1 is MDHEN and CDR2 is SYDVKM. Trimming at V came to 5 bases and at J to 8 bases, leaving 6 bases not matched to a gene. CDR3 length equals 13 residues. The chain's CDR3 is CASSPLDRDEQFF. The CDR3 DNA sequence: TGTGCCAGCAGTCCTTTAGACAGGGATGAGCAGTTCTTC.

The chain links TRBV7-8 to TRBJ2-5; no definite D call. V was clipped by 1 base and J by 7 bases, with 10 bases between them. The CDR3 covers 13 residues. The germline gives CDR1 SGHVS, CDR2 FQNEAQ. CDR3 DNA sequence: TGTGCCAGCAGCTTAGACGGCGCTGTGACCCAGTACTTC. It yields the protein CASSLDGAVTQYF.

Turning to this clonotype: Germline is not matched at one junction end, which may reflect a read error. The genes are TRBV5-1 and TRBJ2-7, with D perhaps being TRBD1 or TRBD2 (6 bases each). This CDR3 has 15 residues. The germline V gene encodes CDR1 SGHRS and CDR2 YFSETQ. For the CDR3, the DNA is TGTGCCAGCAGCTTGTTGACAGGAGGGTCCTACGAGCAGTACTTC. Its translation: CASSLLTGGSYEQYF.

V usage is TRBV6-2 or TRBV6-3 and J usage is TRBJ2-5, with 11 bases matching TRBD2. Germline CDR1 is MNHEY and CDR2 is SVGEGT. This CDR3 has 15 amino acids. The V gene end was trimmed by 6 bases and the J gene end by 9 bases; junction bases not matched to a gene: 12. The CDR3 region is CASSSTSGSLGAQYF. The CDR3 nucleotides are TGTGCCAGCAGCTCTACTAGCGGGAGCCTCGGGGCCCAGTACTTC.

This clonotype was found a few times. The CDR3 loop reads CASSSGTDNEKLFF. CDR3 bases: TGTGCCAGCAGTTCCGGGACAGATAATGAAAAACTGTTTTTT. The chain employs TRBV6-5 and TRBJ1-4, with TRBD1 matching over 7 bases. V lost 4 bases and J lost 4; bases outside the gene matches: 3. This CDR3 has 14 residues. Germline loops: CDR1 MNHEY, CDR2 SVGAGI.

The chain links TRBV4-2 to TRBJ2-3; D might be TRBD1 or TRBD2, each matching 7 bases. This CDR3 contains 18 residues. The germline V gene encodes CDR1 LGHNA and CDR2 YNFKEQ. The germline V and J ends were trimmed by 0 bases and 1 base, with 17 bases remaining between them. CDR3 bases: TGTGCCAGCAGCCAAGATAACGGGGAGGGGGCCGGCACAGATACGCAGTATTTT. Protein: CASSQDNGEGAGTDTQYF.

This clonotype was observed many times. The chain has TRBV5-1 and TRBJ2-1, with TRBD2 matching over 8 bases. This CDR3 comprises 15 residues. The J segment lost 4 bases and the V segment lost 1 base, leaving 4 bases of the junction unmatched. Germline V lookup: CDR1 SGHRS, CDR2 YFSETQ. The CDR3 region is CASSLSGSTYNEQFF. The CDR3 DNA is TGCGCCAGCAGCTTGAGCGGGAGTACATACAATGAGCAGTTCTTC.

The genes are TRBV28 and TRBJ1-6; D remains ambiguous. This CDR3 region has 14 residues. V dropped 10 bases and J dropped 10 bases, with 20 bases sitting between them. Germline assignment: CDR1 MDHEN and CDR2 SYDVKM. The CDR3 sequence is CATLNWQDGSPLHF. CDR3 nucleotide sequence: TGTGCCACCCTAAACTGGCAGGATGGATCACCCCTCCACTTT.

In DNA form, the CDR3 reads TGTGCCAGCAGTAAAAACCCCGGGGGACAGGGGGCGCACGAGCAGTACTTC. Its protein is CASSKNPGGQGAHEQYF. The rearrangement joins TRBV6-6 to TRBJ2-7, with 12 bases matching TRBD1. The trim removed 5 bases at V and 5 bases at J, leaving 13 bases unmatched. CDR3 length equals 17 residues. Germline V lookup: CDR1 MNHNY, CDR2 SVGAGI (reference sequence).

This clonotype showed up many times. The chain is built from TRBV11-2 and TRBJ2-7; 8 nucleotides agree with TRBD1. With V trimmed by 1 base and J by 6 bases, 5 bases remained unmatched. The CDR3 is 14 amino acids. CDR1 is SGHAT, CDR2 FQNNGV, per germline. In DNA, the CDR3 is TGTGCCAGCAGCTTAGGGACAGGGTTTCCCGAGCAGTACTTC. Protein sequence: CASSLGTGFPEQYF.